The T cell receptor (beta chain) described here comes from a study of blood T cell repertoires in COVID-19. Whole-study context: There were acute and convalescent COVID-19 samples, and they came from the United States, Italy and Spain. Nucleic acid was either cDNA or gDNA, and it came from T cells, B-cell-depleted T cells, or PBMCs.

As originally analysed: Amplification of reference gene primers provided the estimated nucleated cell counts. Repertoires were generated with immunoSEQ multiplex PCR, while TCRdb's copy carries only in-frame clones and drops some. V, J and clone size are those of that table, while D and trimming were read from the DNA. The sample contains about 260,000 clones, approximately 92% of which appear only once. The length of the CDR3 is 15 residues. Per the germline V gene, CDR1 is LGHNA and CDR2 is YSLEER. The J segment lost 7 bases and the V segment lost 0 bases, leaving 8 bases of the junction unmatched.

This chain links TRBV4-3 with TRBJ2-7, with 8 bases aligning to TRBD1. The TCR was taken from a person under 30 with COVID-19, enrolled during active disease. Material: peripheral blood. CDR3 in amino acids: CASSQDRQGAGEQYF. The CDR3 region has the DNA TGCGCCAGCAGCCAAGATAGGCAGGGGGCGGGAGAGCAGTACTTC.